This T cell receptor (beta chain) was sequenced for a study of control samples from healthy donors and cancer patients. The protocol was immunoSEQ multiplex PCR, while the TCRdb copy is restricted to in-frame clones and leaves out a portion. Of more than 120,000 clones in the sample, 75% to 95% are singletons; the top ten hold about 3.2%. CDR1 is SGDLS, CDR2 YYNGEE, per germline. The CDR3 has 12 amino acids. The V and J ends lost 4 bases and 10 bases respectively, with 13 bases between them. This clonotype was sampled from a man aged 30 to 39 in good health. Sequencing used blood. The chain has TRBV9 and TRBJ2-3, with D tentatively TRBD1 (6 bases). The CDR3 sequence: CASSPTGTSQYF. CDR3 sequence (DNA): TGTGCCAGCAGCCCTACAGGGACCTCGCAGTATTTT.